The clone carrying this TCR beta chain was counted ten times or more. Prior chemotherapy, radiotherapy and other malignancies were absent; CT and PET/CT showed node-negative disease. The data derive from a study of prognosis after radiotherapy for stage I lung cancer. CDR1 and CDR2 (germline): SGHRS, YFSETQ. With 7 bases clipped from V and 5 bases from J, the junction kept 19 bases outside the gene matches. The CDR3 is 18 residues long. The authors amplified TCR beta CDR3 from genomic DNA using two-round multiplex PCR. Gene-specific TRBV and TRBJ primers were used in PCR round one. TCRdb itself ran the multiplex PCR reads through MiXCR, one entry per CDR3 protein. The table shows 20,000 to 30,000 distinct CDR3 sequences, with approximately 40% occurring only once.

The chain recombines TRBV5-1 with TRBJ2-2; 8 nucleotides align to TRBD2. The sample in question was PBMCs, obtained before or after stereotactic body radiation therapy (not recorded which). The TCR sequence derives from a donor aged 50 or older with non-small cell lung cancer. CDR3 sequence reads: CASPRLELSGRETGELFF. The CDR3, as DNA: TGCGCCAGCCCCCGGCTCGAATTAAGCGGGAGAGAGACCGGGGAGCTGTTTTTT.